Below are 32 T cell receptor beta chains sequenced from a single sample in a study of blood T cells in healthy people across ages. Alongside a J-beta primer mix, a sample-barcoded 5' primer served in a second PCR lasting about 7 to 11 cycles. TCRdb ran MiXCR on the 5' RACE reads and lists one entry per CDR3 protein. Of 850,000 to 950,000 distinct CDR3 sequences in the sample, 29% were seen once. The sequenced sample consisted of blood. These receptors all come from a woman older than 75 in good health.

At least ten counts were recorded for this clonotype. The chain joins TRBV7-9 to TRBJ2-1, with a weak D call TRBD2 (6 bases). Germline CDR1 reads SEHNR; CDR2 reads FQNEAQ (reference sequence). CDR3 length: 16 residues. V was trimmed by 0 bases and J by 5 bases, leaving 14 bases between them. This CDR3 is CASSLARGASHNEQFF. CDR3 in DNA: TGTGCCAGCAGCTTAGCGCGCGGGGCCTCTCACAATGAGCAGTTCTTC.

A word on this clonotype: A much larger clone is a single base away; this may be a read error. The chain couples TRBV5-8 to TRBJ2-5, with a tentative D call TRBD1 (6 bases). Germline-derived CDR1 and CDR2 are SGHTS and YDEGEE. This CDR3 is built from 14 residues. V gave up 3 bases and J gave up 11 bases, with 20 bases separating them. The CDR3, as DNA: TGTGCCAGCAGCTGGACAGCATCGTACAATGAGCAGTACTTC. Translation gives CASSWTASYNEQYF.

At least ten counts were recorded for this clonotype. V gene TRBV20-1 combines with J gene TRBJ2-3; 12 nucleotides match TRBD2. Germline lookup yields CDR1 DFQATT and CDR2 SNEGSKA (reference sequence). V dropped 5 bases and J dropped 2; count of bases not matched to a gene: 14. The CDR3 sequence is 18 residues long. The CDR3 DNA sequence: TGCAGTGCTGCCCCCCTAGCGGGGGGGCGAATGGTCACAGATACGCAGTATTTT. Encoded protein: CSAAPLAGGRMVTDTQYF.

V is TRBV20-1 and J is TRBJ1-6; no definite D call. The CDR3 has 14 residues. V gave up 6 bases and J gave up 5 bases, with 14 bases separating them. Germline V CDR1 and CDR2: DFQATT, SNEGSKA (reference sequence). This CDR3 is CSAGLWGNNSPLHF. CDR3 coding DNA: TGCAGTGCCGGGTTATGGGGTAATAATTCACCCCTCCACTTT.

This chain links TRBV5-1 with TRBJ1-1; TRBD1 aligns across 12 bases. V shed 3 bases and J 0 bases; nucleotides not matched to a gene: 6. The germline CDR1 and CDR2 sequences are SGHRS and YFSETQ. The CDR3 length is 17 residues. The CDR3, as DNA: TGCGCCAGCAGCTCGGGGACAGGGGGCTGGATGAACACTGAAGCTTTCTTT. Protein sequence: CASSSGTGGWMNTEAFF.

This clonotype was picked up a small number of times. CDR3 bases: TGTGCCAGCAGTCAGGGGTACCGCTACAATGAGCAGTACTTC. Translation gives CASSQGYRYNEQYF. V and J are TRBV6-1 and TRBJ2-1, with a weak D call TRBD1 (6 bases). The last part of the DNA fits TRBJ2-7 better; the J call may be wrong. Germline V CDR1 and CDR2: MNHNS, SASEGT. This CDR3 has 14 amino acids.

V and J are TRBV4-2 and TRBJ2-2; TRBD2 matches at 14 bases. With V trimmed by 4 bases and J by 0 bases, 4 bases remained unmatched. This CDR3 spans 18 amino acids. CDR1 and CDR2 from the germline V gene are LGHNA and YNFKEQ. The DNA for the CDR3 is TGTGCCAGCAGCCTTGGGACTAGCGGGGGCGCGAACACCGGGGAGCTGTTTTTT. Translating gives CASSLGTSGGANTGELFF.

The rearrangement links TRBV7-6 to TRBJ2-1; no definite D call. The V gene lost 4 bases and the J gene lost 0 bases, with 16 bases spanning the gap. Germline values: CDR1 SGHVS, CDR2 FNYEAQ. CDR3 length: 17 amino acids. This chain's CDR3 is CASSSLGRSGSYNEQFF. The CDR3 DNA sequence: TGTGCCAGCAGCTCATTAGGACGGAGTGGCTCCTACAATGAGCAGTTCTTC. The full variable domain, its missing parts supplied by reference TRBV7-6 and TRBJ2-1, is GAGVSQSPRYKVTKRGQDVALRCDPISGHVSLYWYRQALGQGPEFLTYFNYEAQQDKSGLPNDRFSAERPEGSISTLTIQRTEQRDSAMYRCASSSLGRSGSYNEQFFGPGTRLTVL.

As regards this clonotype: A clone one base away is much larger, so this may be a read error. The chain links TRBV20-1 to TRBJ2-1; the match to TRBD2 covers 11 bases. This CDR3 spans 17 amino acids. Germline lookup yields CDR1 DFQATT and CDR2 SNEGSKA (reference sequence). The CDR3 sequence: CSAREATSGITYSEQFF. The CDR3 DNA reads as TGCAGTGCTAGAGAGGCGACTAGCGGGATTACCTACAGTGAGCAGTTCTTC.

The genes are TRBV5-1 and TRBJ1-2, with TRBD1 matching 9 bases. Germline V gene lookup returns CDR1 SGHRS and CDR2 YFSETQ. V lost 4 bases, J lost 8 bases, and 12 bases stayed unmatched. The CDR3 length is 15 residues. Here the CDR3 DNA reads TGCGCCAGCAGCCCGGGACAGGGAGTTTTGTTCGGCTACACCTTC. This codes for CASSPGQGVLFGYTF.

This clonotype has ten or more counts. The chain joins TRBV7-2 to TRBJ1-2, with 8 positions matching TRBD1. The CDR3 is made up of 14 amino acids. Trimming at V came to 4 bases and at J to 7 bases, leaving 8 bases not matched to a gene. Per germline, CDR1 SGHTA and CDR2 FQGNSA. The CDR3 reads CASSSRRQGSGYTF. CDR3 sequence (DNA): TGTGCCAGCAGCTCCCGTAGACAGGGGTCTGGCTACACCTTC.

J is TRBJ2-2 and V is TRBV6-5; D is perhaps TRBD1 (5 bases). V shed 2 bases and J shed 4 bases, with 11 bases lying between them. Germline lookup yields CDR1 MNHEY and CDR2 SVGAGI. The CDR3 is 15 amino acids. CDR3: CASSYARASTGELFF. In DNA form, the CDR3 reads TGTGCCAGCAGTTACGCCAGGGCTTCCACCGGGGAGCTGTTTTTT.

The rearrangement joins TRBV4-1 to TRBJ2-3; the match to TRBD2 covers 12 bases. This CDR3 region has 20 residues. Germline CDR1 is MGHRA and CDR2 is YSYEKL. The junction had 17 bases not matched to a gene; V was cut back by 5 bases and J by 2 bases. The DNA for the CDR3 is TGCGCCAGCAGCTCACGTACTAGCGGGGGGTCGAAGTGGGACACAGATACGCAGTATTTT. Amino acids: CASSSRTSGGSKWDTDTQYF.

Notes on this clonotype: A read error is possible here, since a much larger clone lies one base away. This chain links TRBV15 with TRBJ2-5; D unresolved. The germline V gene has CDR1 LNHNV and CDR2 YYDKDF (reference sequence). This CDR3 comprises 13 residues. V lost 5 bases, J lost 2 bases, and 9 bases lay in between. The CDR3 is CATSPTPQETQYF. The CDR3 nucleotides read TGTGCCACCAGCCCGACACCTCAAGAGACCCAGTACTTC.

This clonotype was recorded at least ten times. The V call is TRBV20-1, the J call TRBJ2-3, with 9 bases that match TRBD1. This CDR3 contains 15 residues. Germline V gene sequence: CDR1 DFQATT, CDR2 SNEGSKA (reference sequence). V shed 3 bases and J 4 bases; nucleotides not matched to a gene: 8. This chain's CDR3 is CSASRTGEISDTQYF. The CDR3 DNA sequence: TGCAGTGCTAGCCGGACAGGGGAAATCTCAGATACGCAGTATTTT.

J is TRBJ2-1 and V is TRBV29-1; possible D gene TRBD1, 6 bases. Deletions cut 4 bases from V and 6 bases from J, with 19 bases between. CDR3 length equals 15 residues. CDR1 is SQVTM, CDR2 ANQGSEA, per germline. The DNA of the CDR3 is TGCAGCGTTGCCACAGGGAGTCATACAGGCAATGAGCAGTTCTTC. This translates into CSVATGSHTGNEQFF.

This clonotype was seen only once. The chain combines TRBV13 with TRBJ2-3; TRBD1 aligns across 10 bases. This CDR3 comprises 15 residues. In germline, CDR1 is PRHDT, CDR2 FYEKMQ (reference sequence). Unmatched junction bases numbered 4, after V lost 3 bases and J lost 4 bases. The CDR3 DNA reads as TGTGCCAGCAGCTTGGGGACAGGGGTGGCAGATACGCAGTATTTT. Translation gives CASSLGTGVADTQYF.

This clonotype was observed a few times. V and J are TRBV6-2 or TRBV6-3 and TRBJ1-5; 8 positions match TRBD1. Germline CDR1 is MNHEY and CDR2 is SVGEGT. The CDR3 runs to 18 residues. J lost 7 bases, V lost 4 bases, and 18 bases had no gene match. This chain's CDR3 is CASSSNRQGPLGGQPQHF. The CDR3 DNA follows: TGTGCCAGCAGTTCAAATCGACAGGGGCCCCTGGGGGGACAGCCCCAGCATTTT.

J is TRBJ2-5 and V is TRBV7-9; 7 bases map to TRBD1. V was pared by 1 base and J by 7 bases, with 9 bases of the junction left unmatched. Germline V gene sequence: CDR1 SEHNR, CDR2 FQNEAQ (reference sequence). CDR3 length equals 15 residues. This chain's CDR3 is CASSLGQGWVGTQYF. DNA of the CDR3: TGTGCCAGCAGCTTAGGACAGGGCTGGGTTGGGACCCAGTACTTC.

This clonotype was observed at least ten times. The chain is built from TRBV6-2 or TRBV6-3 and TRBJ2-3; 9 bases agree with TRBD2. This CDR3 has 17 amino acids. Trimming at V came to 4 bases and at J to 6 bases, leaving 14 bases not matched to a gene. Per germline, CDR1 MNHEY and CDR2 SVGEGT. Here the CDR3 reads CASSSLTAGGVRDTQYF. CDR3 nucleotides: TGTGCCAGCAGTTCATTAACAGCGGGGGGTGTTCGCGATACGCAGTATTTT.

On this clonotype: A much more abundant neighbour one base away suggests this may be a read error. The V call is TRBV27, the J call TRBJ2-1; D is ambiguous. Trimming shortened V by 3 bases and J by 12 bases, and 12 bases separated the two germline ends. The germline V gene has CDR1 MNHEY and CDR2 SMNVEV (reference sequence). This CDR3 is 12 amino acids long. CDR3 amino acids: CASSFAAGGQFF. The CDR3 DNA sequence: TGTGCCAGCAGTTTCGCGGCTGGTGGGCAGTTCTTC.

This clonotype was recorded at least ten times. This may be a read error: a much more frequent sequence differs by one nucleotide. V gene TRBV12-3 or TRBV12-4 combines with J gene TRBJ2-5; either TRBD1 or TRBD2 may supply D (5 bases each). This CDR3 has 15 amino acids. Trimming shortened V by 1 base and J by 4 bases, and 13 bases separated the two germline ends. CDR3 DNA sequence: TGTGCCAGCAGTTTAGGGGGGTCCAGGGTAGAGACCCAGTACTTC. Protein: CASSLGGSRVETQYF.

In this sample, this clonotype turned up a few times. The rearrangement joins TRBV5-4 to TRBJ1-1; D call uncertain. Germline V gives CDR1 SGHNT, CDR2 YYREEE (reference sequence). V lost 0 bases and J lost 5, with 8 bases in between. This CDR3 spans 13 amino acids. CDR3 region: CASSLEGFTEAFF. The CDR3 DNA sequence: TGTGCCAGCAGCTTGGAGGGATTTACTGAAGCTTTCTTT. Looking up the rest from reference TRBV5-4 and TRBJ1-1 gives the full variable domain: ETGVTQSPTHLIKTRGQQVTLRCSSQSGHNTVSWYQQALGQGPQFIFQYYREEENGRGNFPPRFSGLQFPNYSSELNVNALELDDSALYLCASSLEGFTEAFFGQGTRLTVV.

The sample holds a few counts of this clonotype. The gene calls are TRBV19 and TRBJ2-1; TRBD2 aligns across 7 bases. The J segment lost 3 bases and the V segment lost 4 bases, leaving 12 bases of the junction unmatched. The germline CDR1 and CDR2 sequences are LNHDA and SQIVND (reference sequence). The CDR3 runs 17 residues. CDR3 bases: TGTGCCAGTAGTACCGTGGCTGGGGGGGGATTCTACAATGAGCAGTTCTTC. This codes for CASSTVAGGGFYNEQFF.

Comment on this clonotype: In this CDR3 the conserved last residue, phenylalanine or tryptophan, is missing, so a read error is likely. The chain recombines TRBV2 with TRBJ2-2; D is unresolved. Germline V CDR1 and CDR2: SNHLY, FYNNEI. The germline V and J ends were trimmed by 7 bases and 5 bases, with 11 bases remaining between them. This CDR3 region has 13 residues. DNA for the CDR3: TGTGCCAGCAATTGGCCGTTAACCGGGGAGCTGTTTGTT. Translation gives CASNWPLTGELFV.

This clonotype was observed many times. The chain combines TRBV19 with TRBJ2-1; a possible D gene is TRBD2 (6 bases). CDR3 length equals 14 residues. Trimming removed 8 bases from V and 4 bases from J, with 15 bases in between. The germline CDR1 and CDR2 sequences are LNHDA and SQIVND (reference sequence). Here the CDR3 reads CASSLPGLYNEQFF. The CDR3 coding sequence is TGTGCCAGTTCTCTTCCGGGACTGTACAATGAGCAGTTCTTC.

The chain uses TRBV12-3 or TRBV12-4 and TRBJ1-1, with TRBD1 identical over 7 bases. V was clipped by 6 bases and J by 5 bases; unmatched bases: 9. CDR3 size: 14 residues. This CDR3 reads CASRPTGRGTEAFF. The CDR3 DNA follows: TGTGCCAGCAGGCCGACAGGGAGAGGGACTGAAGCTTTCTTT.

V is TRBV7-2 and J is TRBJ2-5; the match to TRBD2 covers 12 bases. Trimming at V came to 5 bases and at J to 7 bases, leaving 11 bases not matched to a gene. The germline V gene has CDR1 SGHTA and CDR2 FQGNSA. The CDR3 spans 16 residues. CDR3 region: CASSRRRTSGAGTQYF. CDR3 coding DNA: TGTGCCAGCAGCCGGCGTCGGACTAGCGGGGCGGGGACCCAGTACTTC.

This clonotype was recorded many times. This sequence joins TRBV28 and TRBJ2-1, with D perhaps TRBD1 (6 bases). V was cut by 8 bases and J by 3 bases, with 14 bases left in between. CDR3 length: 14 residues. Germline CDR1 and CDR2: MDHEN and SYDVKM. Here the CDR3 reads CASRQDNIYNEQFF. CDR3 DNA sequence: TGTGCCAGCCGACAGGATAATATCTACAATGAGCAGTTCTTC.

In this sample, this clonotype turned up a few times. The chain combines TRBV20-1 with TRBJ2-7; tentative D call: TRBD1 (6 bases). Germline CDR1 DFQATT, CDR2 SNEGSKA (reference sequence). CDR3 size: 14 residues. V was clipped by 1 base and J by 0 bases, with 10 bases between them. The CDR3 sequence is CSARGQVNSYEQYF. CDR3 DNA sequence: TGCAGTGCTAGAGGACAGGTGAACTCCTACGAGCAGTACTTC.

The J gene is TRBJ2-4, the V gene TRBV2, with D possibly TRBD1 on 5 matching bases. The ends were cut back, 4 bases at V and 0 bases at J, with 13 bases in the middle. The germline gives CDR1 SNHLY, CDR2 FYNNEI. This CDR3 spans 16 amino acids. The DNA for the CDR3 is TGTGCCAGCAGTGGGAGACAGCAACTAGCCAAAAACATTCAGTACTTC. Its translation: CASSGRQQLAKNIQYF.

This rearrangement joins TRBV5-5 to TRBJ2-2; possibly TRBD1 or TRBD2 for D (6 bases each). V gave up 4 bases and J gave up 5 bases, with 18 bases separating them. The germline V gene has CDR1 SGHKS and CDR2 YYEKEE (reference sequence). CDR3 size: 16 residues. The CDR3 is CASSRDLGGRTGELFF. The CDR3 DNA reads as TGTGCCAGCAGCCGCGATCTTGGGGGGCGTACCGGGGAGCTGTTTTTT.